This TCR beta chain was obtained from a study of shared clonotypes between healthy human individuals. Study conclusions and caveats: Relative to memory subsets, naive subsets generally showed larger estimated richness. Sequencing depth was predicted to influence how clonotypes are shared among donors.

This CDR3 comprises 17 residues. Per germline, CDR1 SGHRS and CDR2 YFSETQ. Trimming cost V 0 bases and J 4 bases, with 19 bases left between them. Remarks on this clone: No antigen is known for it.

Assay execution took place at the deep level. Source study methods: In the immunoSEQ data, sequences were junction-only and lacked quality scores, so filtering differed. Profiling relied on immunoSEQ multiplex PCR, and the TCRdb table lists in-frame clones only, not all of them. V, J and clone size were drawn from that table, and D and trimming were deduced from the DNA. Here the sample spans approximately 1,500,000 clones, approximately 98% being singletons. The source is a man aged 25 to 45 in good health. The source material was naive CD4+ T cells sorted from blood. Noted subset: CD45RA+ positively selected. J is TRBJ1-1 and V is TRBV5-1; no definite D call. As DNA, the CDR3 is TGCGCCAGCAGCTTGGACCCGCACGCGGGGTCGGCCACTGAAGCTTTCTTT. This encodes CASSLDPHAGSATEAFF.